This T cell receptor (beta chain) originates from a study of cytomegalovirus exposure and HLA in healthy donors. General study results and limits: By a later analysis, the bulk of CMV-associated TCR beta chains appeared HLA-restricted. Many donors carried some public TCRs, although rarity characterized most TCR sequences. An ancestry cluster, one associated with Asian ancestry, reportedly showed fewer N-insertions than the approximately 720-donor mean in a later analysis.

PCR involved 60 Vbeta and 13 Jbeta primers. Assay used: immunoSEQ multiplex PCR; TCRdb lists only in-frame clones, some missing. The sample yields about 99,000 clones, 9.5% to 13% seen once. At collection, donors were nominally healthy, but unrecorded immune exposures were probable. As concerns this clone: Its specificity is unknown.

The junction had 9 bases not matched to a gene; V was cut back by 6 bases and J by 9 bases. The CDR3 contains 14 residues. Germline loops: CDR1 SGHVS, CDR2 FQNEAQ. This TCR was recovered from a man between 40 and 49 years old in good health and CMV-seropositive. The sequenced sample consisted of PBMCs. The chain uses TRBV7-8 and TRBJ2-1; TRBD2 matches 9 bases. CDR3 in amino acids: CASRSNSGSGEQFF. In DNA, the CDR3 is TGTGCCAGCAGATCAAATAGCGGGAGCGGTGAGCAGTTCTTC.